The rows below give T cell receptor beta chains drawn from one sample of a study of blood T cells in healthy people across ages. TCRdb redid the calling of the 5' RACE reads with MiXCR, one entry per CDR3 protein. The data contain 980,000 or so distinct CDR3 sequences, around 48% of them singletons. The specimen sequenced was blood. These receptors were collected from a man aged 25 to 45 in good health. Each CDR3 is given with its conserved first and last residue. D genes are given only for firm matches. Size tells how often a clone was seen (once, few, many) or the class of an expanded clone, and some rows leave it out.

V gene: TRBV7-2; J gene: TRBJ1-5; D gene: TRBD1; clone size: -; CDR3 DNA: TGTGCCAGCAGCTTATACCAGGGGGGGGCTAATCAGCCCCAGCATTTT; CDR3 protein: CASSLYQGGANQPQHF
V gene: TRBV6-2/TRBV6-3; J gene: TRBJ2-1; D gene: TRBD2; clone size: -; CDR3 DNA: TGTGCCAGCAGCTCCCTCCAGGGACTAGCGGGGATCGAGCAGTTCTTC; CDR3 protein: CASSSLQGLAGIEQFF
V gene: TRBV20-1; J gene: TRBJ2-5; D gene: TRBD2; clone size: -; CDR3 DNA: TGCAGTGCTAAAGTCACCGGGACTAGAGTCATTGCGACCCAGTACTTC; CDR3 protein: CSAKVTGTRVIATQYF
V gene: TRBV6-1; J gene: TRBJ2-1; D gene: -; clone size: -; CDR3 DNA: TGTGCCAGCAGTGAAATGGGGTCAGCTAACAATGAGCAGTTCTTC; CDR3 protein: CASSEMGSANNEQFF
V gene: TRBV4-3; J gene: TRBJ2-5; D gene: TRBD2; clone size: -; CDR3 DNA: TGCGCCAGCAGCCAAGATAGGACTAGCGGGGGTGATGAGCAGTACTTC; CDR3 protein: CASSQDRTSGGDEQYF
V gene: TRBV4-2; J gene: TRBJ1-2; D gene: -; clone size: few; CDR3 DNA: TGTGCCAGCAGCCAAGATGGTGCGCAGAGATTCTATGGCTACACCTTC; CDR3 protein: CASSQDGAQRFYGYTF
V gene: TRBV21-1; J gene: TRBJ2-5; D gene: -; clone size: -; CDR3 DNA: TGTGCCAGCAGCAAAGTTCGACGCCACCAGTACTTC; CDR3 protein: CASSKVRRHQYF
V gene: TRBV28; J gene: TRBJ1-2; D gene: TRBD1; clone size: -; CDR3 DNA: TGTGCCAGCAGTTTGGGAGGGGGCGCTAACTATGGCTACACCTTC; CDR3 protein: CASSLGGGANYGYTF
V gene: TRBV7-9; J gene: TRBJ2-1; D gene: TRBD2; clone size: once; CDR3 DNA: TGTGCCAGCAGCCCTGGACTAGCTATCTCCTACAATGAGCAGTTCTTC; CDR3 protein: CASSPGLAISYNEQFF
V gene: TRBV7-8; J gene: TRBJ1-2; D gene: -; clone size: -; CDR3 DNA: TGTGCCAGCAGCCCGCAGAGGGCCGAAGGCTACACCTTC; CDR3 protein: CASSPQRAEGYTF
V gene: TRBV15; J gene: TRBJ1-2; D gene: TRBD1; clone size: -; CDR3 DNA: TGTGCCACCAGCAGTATACAGGGGAACTATGGCTACACCTTC; CDR3 protein: CATSSIQGNYGYTF
V gene: TRBV4-1; J gene: TRBJ2-3; D gene: TRBD2; clone size: -; CDR3 DNA: TGCGCCAGCAGTCCCAGTAGCGGGGGGGTCCCAGATACGCAGTATTTT; CDR3 protein: CASSPSSGGVPDTQYF